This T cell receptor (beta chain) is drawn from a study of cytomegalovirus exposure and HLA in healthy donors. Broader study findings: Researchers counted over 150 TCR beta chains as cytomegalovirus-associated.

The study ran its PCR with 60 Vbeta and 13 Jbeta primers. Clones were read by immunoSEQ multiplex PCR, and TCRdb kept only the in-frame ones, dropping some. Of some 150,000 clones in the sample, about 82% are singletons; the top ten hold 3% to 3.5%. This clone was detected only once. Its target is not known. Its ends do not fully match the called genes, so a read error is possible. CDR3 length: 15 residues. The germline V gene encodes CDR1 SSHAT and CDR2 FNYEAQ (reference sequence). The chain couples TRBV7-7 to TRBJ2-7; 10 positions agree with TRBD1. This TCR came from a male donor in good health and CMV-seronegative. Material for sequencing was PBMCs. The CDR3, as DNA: TGTGCTAGCAGCTTTCGACAGGGGGCATCTTACGAGCAGTACTTC. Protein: CASSFRQGASYEQYF.